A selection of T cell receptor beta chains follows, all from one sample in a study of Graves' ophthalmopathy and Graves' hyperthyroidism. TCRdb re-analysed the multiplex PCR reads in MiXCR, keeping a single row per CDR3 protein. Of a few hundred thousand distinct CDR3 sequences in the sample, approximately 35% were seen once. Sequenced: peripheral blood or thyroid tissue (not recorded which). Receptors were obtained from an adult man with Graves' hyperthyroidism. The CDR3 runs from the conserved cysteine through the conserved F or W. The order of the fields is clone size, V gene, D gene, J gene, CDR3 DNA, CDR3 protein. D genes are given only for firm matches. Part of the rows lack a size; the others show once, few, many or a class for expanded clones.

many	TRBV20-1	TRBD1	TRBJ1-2	TGCAGTGCTAGAGTCTCTGTGGACAGGGGGTATGGCTACACCTTC	CSARVSVDRGYGYTF
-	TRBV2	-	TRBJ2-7	TGTGCCAGCAGTCCAAAGCCCTCCTACGAGCAGTACTTC	CASSPKPSYEQYF
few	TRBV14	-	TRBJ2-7	TGTGCCAGCAGCCAAGTAGTCTACGAGCAGTACTTC	CASSQVVYEQYF
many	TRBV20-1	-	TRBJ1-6	TGCAGTGCTCGCCCGTTGGGGGATACCTATAATTCACCCCTCCACTTT	CSARPLGDTYNSPLHF
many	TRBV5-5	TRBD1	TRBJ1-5	TGTGCCAGCAGCATGAGGACAGGGCTACTCAATAGCAATCAGCCCCAGCATTTT	CASSMRTGLLNSNQPQHF
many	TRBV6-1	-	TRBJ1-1	TGTGCCAGCAGTGAGCCGATCGGGGCCACTGAAGCTTTCTTT	CASSEPIGATEAFF
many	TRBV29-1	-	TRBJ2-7	TGCAGCGTGTTTGTGGAGTACGAGCAGTACTTC	CSVFVEYEQYF
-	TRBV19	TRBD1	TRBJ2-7	TGTGCCAGTAGTCCGGGACAGGGAGGATACAATGAGCAGTACTTC	CASSPGQGGYNEQYF
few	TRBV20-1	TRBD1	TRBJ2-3	TGCAGTGCTAGGGAGGGACAGGGAAGGGATACGCAGTATTTT	CSAREGQGRDTQYF
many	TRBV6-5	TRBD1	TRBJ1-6	TGTGCCAGCAGAACAGGGGGCGTGAATTCACCCCTCCACTTT	CASRTGGVNSPLHF
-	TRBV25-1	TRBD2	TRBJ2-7	TGTGCCAGCTGCCGACGGGAGGGGCGGGAGCGGTACGAGCAGTACTTC	CASCRREGRERYEQYF
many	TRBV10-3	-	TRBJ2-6	TGTGCCATCAGTGGGGGAACGGGGGGCGCGCTTTTTGGGGCCAACGTCCTGACTTTC	CAISGGTGGALFGANVLTF
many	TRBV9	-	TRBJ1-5	TGTGCCAGCAGCCCCCCCCTCAGTAGGAGCAATCAGCCCCAGCATTTT	CASSPPLSRSNQPQHF
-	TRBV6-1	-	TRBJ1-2	TGTGCCAGCCGTCGGGGAGGGGCTAACTATGGCTACACCTTC	CASRRGGANYGYTF
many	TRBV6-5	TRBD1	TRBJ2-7	TGCGCCAGCAGCCGGACAGGGTCCTACGAGCAGTACTTC	CASSRTGSYEQYF
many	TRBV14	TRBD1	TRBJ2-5	TGTGCCAGCAGCCAAATGACAGGGTCCTATGAGACCCAGTACTTC	CASSQMTGSYETQYF
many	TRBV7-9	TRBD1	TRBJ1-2	TGTGCCAGCAGCTCCGGACAGGGGGCAGGAGGCTACACCTTC	CASSSGQGAGGYTF
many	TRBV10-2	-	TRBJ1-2	TGCGCCAGCAGCAAAGCTAAACAGGGAGGCTATGGCTACACCTTC	CASSKAKQGGYGYTF
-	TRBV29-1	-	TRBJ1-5	TGCAGCGTTGCCGACCCGAGAACCAATCAGCCCCAGCATTTT	CSVADPRTNQPQHF
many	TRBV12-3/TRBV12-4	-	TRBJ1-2	TGTGCCAGCAGTACAGGGAGAGGTGGCTACACCTTC	CASSTGRGGYTF
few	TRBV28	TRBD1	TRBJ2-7	TGTGCCAGCAGCAACAGGGGGCCCATCGGGTCCGAGCAGTACTTC	CASSNRGPIGSEQYF
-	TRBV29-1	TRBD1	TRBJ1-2	TGCAGCGCCCAAGGGACAGCGAAGAAGAGTTATGGCTACACCTTC	CSAQGTAKKSYGYTF
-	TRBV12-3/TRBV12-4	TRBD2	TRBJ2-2	TGTGCCAGCAGTTTGACTAGCACCACCGGGGAGCTGTTTTTT	CASSLTSTTGELFF
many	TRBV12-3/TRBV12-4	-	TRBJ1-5	TGTGCCAGCAGTTTTGGAGCCTGGGAACAGCCCCAGCATTTT	CASSFGAWEQPQHF
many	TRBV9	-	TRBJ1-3	TGTGCCAGCAGCCCATCCCAGGGGCTAAGTCACACCATATATTTT	CASSPSQGLSHTIYF
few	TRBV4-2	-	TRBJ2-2	TGTGCCAGCAGCCAAGATTCCGTCTGGGCCGGGGAGCTGTTTTTT	CASSQDSVWAGELFF
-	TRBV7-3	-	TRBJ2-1	TGTGCCAGCAGCCTGACTACACACAATGAGCAGTTCTTC	CASSLTTHNEQFF
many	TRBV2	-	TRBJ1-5	TGTGCCAGCAGTGAGGGTTTTATCAATCAGCCCCAGCATTTT	CASSEGFINQPQHF
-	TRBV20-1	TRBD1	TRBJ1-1	TGCAGTGCAAACGACAGGGGGAAGGGTACTGAAGCTTTCTTT	CSANDRGKGTEAFF
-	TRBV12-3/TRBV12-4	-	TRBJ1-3	TGTGCCAGCAGTGAAAACGGGGAGCTCCTATATTTT	CASSENGELLYF
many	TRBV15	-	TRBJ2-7	TGTGCCACCAGCAGAGGGGGTTTTGGTACGGATGCCTACGAGCAGTACTTC	CATSRGGFGTDAYEQYF
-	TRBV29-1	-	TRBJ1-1	TGCAGCTTGGGGATGGGAGCTTTCTTT	CSLGMGAFF
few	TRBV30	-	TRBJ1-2	TGTGCCTGGAGTGTACTCAGGGACTATGGCTACACCTTC	CAWSVLRDYGYTF
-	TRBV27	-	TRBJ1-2	TGTGCCAGCAGTTTATCACCTTCGGTCTATGGCTACACCTTC	CASSLSPSVYGYTF
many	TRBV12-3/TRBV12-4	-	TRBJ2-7	TGTGCCAGCAGTTTAGACGTCTACGAGCAGTACTTC	CASSLDVYEQYF
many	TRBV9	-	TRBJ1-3	TGTGCCAGCAGCGGCCGTGCCCAGGGAGAAGCAAACACCATATATTTT	CASSGRAQGEANTIYF
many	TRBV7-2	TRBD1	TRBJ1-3	TGTGCCAGCAGCTTAGGAGGGACAGGGATGGTATTTGGAAACACCATATATTTT	CASSLGGTGMVFGNTIYF
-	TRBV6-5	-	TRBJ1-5	TGTGCCAGCAGCGAATCTCTTGGGGGGGGAAGCAATCAGCCCCAGCATTTT	CASSESLGGGSNQPQHF
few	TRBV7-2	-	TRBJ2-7	TGTGCCAGCACCCCGCGGGGATTGGAACCCTACGAGCAGTACTTC	CASTPRGLEPYEQYF
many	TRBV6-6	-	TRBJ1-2	TGTGCCAGCAGTTACGGCGGGGGGGATAGATATGGCTACACCTTC	CASSYGGGDRYGYTF
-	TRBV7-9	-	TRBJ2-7	TGTGCCAGCAGCTCGGGGACGTGGATTGAGCAGTACTTC	CASSSGTWIEQYF
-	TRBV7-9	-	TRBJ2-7	TGTGCCAGCAGCCAAGGCCCAGCGAGCTCCTACGAGCAGTACTTC	CASSQGPASSYEQYF
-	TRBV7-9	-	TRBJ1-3	TGTGCCAGCAGCGGCAGGGGTTTTGGAAACACCATATATTTT	CASSGRGFGNTIYF
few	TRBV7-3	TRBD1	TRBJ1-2	TGTGCCAGCAGCTTACAGGGGGCGCCCGCTGGCTACACCTTC	CASSLQGAPAGYTF
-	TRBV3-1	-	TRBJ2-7	TGTGCCAGCAGCCAACGGACGGAATCCTACGAGCAGTACTTC	CASSQRTESYEQYF
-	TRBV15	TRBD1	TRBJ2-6	TGTGCCACCAGCAGAGATCAAAGGGGGCGCGGGGCCAACGTCCTGACTTTC	CATSRDQRGRGANVLTF
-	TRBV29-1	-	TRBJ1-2	TGCAGCTTGAACGCACAGGGTCCTGGCTACACCTTC	CSLNAQGPGYTF